The clone carrying this T cell receptor beta chain was detected only once. What it binds is not known. The sequencing template was cDNA reverse transcribed from extracted RNA. Clones were sequenced by immunoSEQ multiplex PCR, and TCRdb holds only the in-frame ones, with some missing. The sample holds about 110,000 clones; about 60% are singletons and the top ten take 20% to 25%. Germline trimming cut 1 base from V and 2 bases from J; bases unmatched to any gene: 2. This CDR3 has 15 residues. Germline V gene lookup returns CDR1 MGHRA and CDR2 YSYEKL. Lesional scalp punch biopsies and peripheral blood were collected from alopecia areata patients. Using a FACSAria, the CD4+ and CD8+ T cells were sorted from the PBMCs. The sample belongs to a study of CD8+ T cells in alopecia areata. Study-wide results and caveats: Resident alphabeta T cells of normal skin are also sequenced in scalp samples. Unlike in mice, where it was clearer, TCR sharing across patients was less clear, possibly HLA-related.

This clonotype was obtained from a human donor with alopecia areata. Sequenced material: NKG2D-low CD8+ T cells sorted from blood. The rearrangement joins TRBV4-1 to TRBJ2-7; 10 nucleotides agree with TRBD2. CDR3 DNA: TGCGCCAGCAGCCAAGTCCTAGCGGGAGCCTACGAGCAGTACTTC. This codes for CASSQVLAGAYEQYF.